Included here is one TCR beta chain sequence, with context. Seattle-derived patients entered the study during active infection and were followed longitudinally. How the authors handled the data: It was from reference gene primer amplification that nucleated cell counts were estimated. Libraries were prepared by immunoSEQ multiplex PCR; TCRdb keeps only in-frame clonotypes and omits some of them. V, J and clone size derive from that table, while D and trimming were established from the DNA sequence. The repertoire consists of over 250,000 clones, with around 84% occurring once and the leading ten covering over 1.1%. The sample comes from a study of blood T cell repertoires in COVID-19. Study overall: The origin of the acute and convalescent COVID-19 samples was the United States, Italy and Spain. Sample material is recorded as cDNA or gDNA derived from T cells, B-cell-depleted T cells, or PBMCs.

The CDR3 extends over 13 amino acids. V lost 4 bases, J lost 4 bases, and 5 bases stayed unmatched. CDR1 SGHTS and CDR2 YDEGEE come from the germline V gene. The sequenced sample was peripheral blood. The receptor comes from a human donor with COVID-19, enrolled during active disease. The donor label of this sample is uncertain. This sequence joins TRBV5-8 and TRBJ2-7; 7 bases are shared with TRBD1. As DNA, the CDR3 is TGTGCCAGCAGCCGGGACAGCGCATACGAGCAGTACTTC. As protein: CASSRDSAYEQYF.